These 5 T cell receptor beta chains were sequenced from one sample in a study of T cell responses to AZD1222 COVID-19 vaccine. The method was immunoSEQ multiplex PCR; TCRdb's version includes in-frame clones alone and lacks a portion of them. Altogether roughly 120,000 clones are present, roughly 92% being singletons, with the ten largest covering approximately 1.4%. The sequenced sample was peripheral blood, obtained 28 days after the second AZD1222 dose. The receptors were gathered from an adult who received the AZD1222 COVID-19 vaccine.

This chain connects TRBV29-1 to TRBJ2-7; 14 bases align to TRBD2. Germline V gives CDR1 SQVTM, CDR2 ANQGSEA. This CDR3 is 13 amino acids long. V shed 3 bases and J 6 bases; nucleotides not matched to a gene: 1. DNA of the CDR3: TGCAGCGTTGACGGACTAGCGGGAGGCGAGCAGTACTTC. Translating it yields CSVDGLAGGEQYF.

The chain has TRBV19 and TRBJ2-1, with D perhaps matching TRBD2 (6 bases). The CDR3 length is 14 residues. V lost 5 bases and J lost 10, with 18 bases in between. The germline V gene has CDR1 LNHDA and CDR2 SQIVND (reference sequence). The CDR3: CASSYRSEGHEQFF. In DNA form, the CDR3 reads TGTGCCAGTAGTTACCGGTCGGAGGGGCACGAGCAGTTCTTC.

The chain couples TRBV5-6 to TRBJ1-4, with 7 bases fitting TRBD1. The CDR3 is 16 residues long. Per the germline V gene, CDR1 is SGHDT and CDR2 is YYEEEE. The ends lost 4 bases at V and 3 bases at J; junction bases unmatched: 9. Here the CDR3 DNA reads TGTGCCAGCAGCCTACGGACAGGAGGGTCTAATGAAAAACTGTTTTTT. Translation gives CASSLRTGGSNEKLFF.

The V and J genes are TRBV29-1 and TRBJ2-3, with 8 bases matching TRBD1. The CDR3 length is 18 residues. CDR1 is SQVTM and CDR2 is ANQGSEA in the germline V gene. Trimming removed 6 bases from V and 5 bases from J; junction bases left unmatched: 22. CDR3 in amino acids: CSVYLGQAFGLGGDTQYF. In DNA, the CDR3 is TGCAGCGTCTACCTGGGACAGGCATTCGGGTTAGGTGGAGATACGCAGTATTTT.

The chain recombines TRBV7-2 with TRBJ1-5, with D unresolved. The CDR3 length is 12 residues. Germline CDR1 is SGHTA and CDR2 is FQGNSA. V was cut by 5 bases and J by 2 bases, with 4 bases left in between. DNA of the CDR3: TGTGCCAGCAGCCACCGCAATCAGCCCCAGCATTTT. This sequence encodes CASSHRNQPQHF.